This TCR beta chain derives from a study of blood T cell repertoires in COVID-19. Per the study methods: Estimation of nucleated cell counts was performed using reference gene primer amplification. Only in-frame clones appear in the TCRdb table, and some are missing; sequencing was by immunoSEQ multiplex PCR. Clone size and the V and J calls come from that table; the DNA yielded D and trimming. The data hold 350,000 to 450,000 clones, with 80% to 85% observed a single time. The V gene end was trimmed by 1 base and the J gene end by 11 bases; junction bases not matched to a gene: 4. Germline V CDR1 and CDR2: SGHTA, FQGNSA. The CDR3 is 13 residues long.

The TCR sequence derives from a woman aged 45-60 years who had recovered from COVID-19. This chain joins TRBV7-2 and TRBJ2-1, with 8 bases aligning to TRBD2. Sequencing used PBMCs or T cells enriched from blood (not recorded which). CDR3 loop: CASSLESGSKQFF. In nucleotides, the CDR3 is TGTGCCAGCAGCTTAGAAAGCGGGAGTAAGCAGTTCTTC.